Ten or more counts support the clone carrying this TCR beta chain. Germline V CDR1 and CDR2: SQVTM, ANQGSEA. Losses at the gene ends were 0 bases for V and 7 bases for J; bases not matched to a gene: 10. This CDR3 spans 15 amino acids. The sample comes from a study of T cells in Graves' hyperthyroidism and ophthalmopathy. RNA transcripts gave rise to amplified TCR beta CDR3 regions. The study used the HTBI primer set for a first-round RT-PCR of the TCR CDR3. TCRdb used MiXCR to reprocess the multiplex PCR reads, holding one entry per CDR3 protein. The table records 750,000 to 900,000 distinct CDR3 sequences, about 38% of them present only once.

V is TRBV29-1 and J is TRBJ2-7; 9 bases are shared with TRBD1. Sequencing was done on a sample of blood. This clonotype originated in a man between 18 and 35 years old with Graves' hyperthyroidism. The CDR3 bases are TGCAGCGTTGAAGACGGGGAGTCGACAGGGGGTGAGCAGTACTTC. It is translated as CSVEDGESTGGEQYF.